This TCR beta chain was captured in a study of T cells in Graves' hyperthyroidism and ophthalmopathy. Overall study findings and caveats: Expanded thyroid clonotypes (above 0.001) were mostly also found in blood.

In this sample, this clonotype turned up many times. What it recognizes is unknown. Trimming took off 3 bases at V and 4 bases at J, with 17 bases between the two ends. Germline V gives CDR1 SGHTS, CDR2 YDEGEE. The CDR3 has 16 residues. The authors obtained PBMCs from roughly 10 ml of fresh peripheral blood. The source material, RNA transcripts, was used to amplify TCR beta CDR3 regions. When the TCR CDR3 underwent first-round RT-PCR, the HTBI primer set was used. TCRdb reprocessed the multiplex PCR reads with MiXCR, giving one entry per CDR3 protein. Counted here are hundreds of thousands of distinct CDR3 sequences, roughly 20% occurring once; the ten biggest clones make up about a sixth.

The chain combines TRBV5-8 with TRBJ1-3; maybe TRBD1 (5 bases). This TCR was recovered from a woman in her 50s with Graves' hyperthyroidism that later progressed to Graves' ophthalmopathy. Source material: blood. CDR3 sequence reads: CASSSVRRVIGNTIYF. In nucleotides, the CDR3 is TGTGCCAGCAGCTCTGTACGCAGGGTCATCGGAAACACCATATATTTT.